This entry lists 16 T cell receptor beta chains sequenced from one sample in a study of blood T cell repertoires in COVID-19 (dated by TCRdb to the early 2020s). Library prep was done by the immunoSEQ multiplex PCR assay. Drawn from immuneACCESS, this table holds only the in-frame rearrangements with V and J called that TCRdb kept. Clones are partly lost; checked studies trace under half to an unresolved V gene and leave the rest unexplained. In all, the sample holds roughly 26,000 clones, and around 92% of those were seen once. The ten top clones hold around 2.8% of the sample. Source material: peripheral blood. All receptors come from a human donor in a cohort sampled during active COVID-19.

The rearrangement links TRBV9 to TRBJ2-7; 7 nucleotides align to TRBD2. This CDR3 contains 16 residues. The ends lost 3 bases at V and 0 bases at J; junction bases unmatched: 9. CDR1 is SGDLS, CDR2 YYNGEE, per germline. This CDR3 is CASSGGGSESSYEQYF. DNA of the CDR3: TGTGCCAGCAGCGGAGGCGGGAGCGAAAGCTCCTACGAGCAGTACTTC.

The CDR3 coding sequence is TGTGCCAGCAGCTTAATACTGAGGTCCTCCTACAATGAGCAGTTCTTC. The encoded protein is CASSLILRSSYNEQFF. The J gene is TRBJ2-1, the V gene TRBV7-6; D is ambiguous. Germline lookup yields CDR1 SGHVS and CDR2 FNYEAQ. With 2 bases removed from V and 0 bases from J, the gap between germline ends came to 11 bases. This CDR3 region has 16 residues.

The chain uses TRBV6-6 and TRBJ1-2; D is ambiguous. Germline CDR1 reads MNHNY; CDR2 reads SVGAGI (reference sequence). V lost 2 bases and J 6 bases, leaving 10 bases between the germline ends. The CDR3 runs to 13 residues. The CDR3 nucleotides are TGTGCCAGCAGTTACGTCAGGTTTCATGGCTACACCTTC. Translated, it gives CASSYVRFHGYTF.

The chain combines TRBV6-6 with TRBJ1-3; possibly TRBD1 for D (5 bases). The CDR3 extends over 14 amino acids. The V end lost 6 bases, the J end lost 4 bases, and 13 bases lay between the germline ends. The germline V gene has CDR1 MNHNY and CDR2 SVGAGI (reference sequence). The CDR3 DNA is TGTGCCAGCAGAGGCAAGGGGAACGGAAACACCATATATTTT. Protein product: CASRGKGNGNTIYF.

V gene TRBV28 combines with J gene TRBJ1-2; D is perhaps TRBD1 (5 bases). V lost 5 bases to trimming and J lost 0 bases, with 10 bases between them. The CDR3 consists of 14 residues. Per germline, CDR1 MDHEN and CDR2 SYDVKM. The CDR3 reads CASSPGGSNYGYTF. The CDR3 nucleotides are TGTGCCAGCAGTCCGGGGGGGTCTAACTATGGCTACACCTTC.

The chain carries TRBV6-2 or TRBV6-3 and TRBJ2-3, with D possibly matching TRBD2 (5 bases). This CDR3 has 14 residues. V lost 6 bases to trimming and J lost 4 bases, with 14 bases between them. Per the germline V gene, CDR1 is MNHEY and CDR2 is SVGEGT. CDR3 loop: CASSSLTRADTQYF. As DNA, the CDR3 is TGTGCCAGCAGCTCCCTCACTAGAGCAGATACGCAGTATTTT.

This clone has only a few counts. The chain combines TRBV18 with TRBJ1-3; 10 bases map to TRBD1. Germline CDR1 reads KGHSH; CDR2 reads LQKENI. The J segment lost 7 bases and the V segment lost 5 bases, leaving 8 bases of the junction unmatched. The CDR3 contains 15 residues. CDR3 DNA sequence: TGTGCCAGCTCAATTTCCGGGACAGGGGTGAACACCATATATTTT. Translation gives CASSISGTGVNTIYF. The full variable domain, completed using reference TRBV18 and TRBJ1-3, is NAGVMQNPRHLVRRRGQEARLRCSPMKGHSHVYWYRQLPEEGLKFMVYLQKENIIDESGMPKERFSAEFPKEGPSILRIQQVVRGDSAAYFCASSISGTGVNTIYFGEGSWLTVV.

V gene TRBV28 combines with J gene TRBJ1-2; D gene ambiguous. The germline V gene has CDR1 MDHEN and CDR2 SYDVKM. Trimming cost V 6 bases and J 5 bases, with 10 bases left between them. The CDR3 consists of 12 residues. Written as DNA, the CDR3 is TGTGCCAGCAGGAACGACTTGTATGGCTACACCTTC. This gives the protein CASRNDLYGYTF.

The chain recombines TRBV4-1 with TRBJ1-4, with 7 bases aligning to TRBD1. The V gene end was trimmed by 3 bases and the J gene end by 2 bases; junction bases not matched to a gene: 6. Germline CDR1 and CDR2: MGHRA and YSYEKL. This CDR3 comprises 16 residues. CDR3 DNA sequence: TGCGCCAGCAGCCAGACAGGGCTTGGGACTAATGAAAAACTGTTTTTT. Its translation: CASSQTGLGTNEKLFF.

This chain links TRBV4-2 with TRBJ1-2, with unresolved D. Trimming stripped 1 base from V and 3 bases from J, with 12 bases between. This CDR3 spans 15 amino acids. Germline assignment: CDR1 LGHNA and CDR2 YNFKEQ. The CDR3 spells CASSQGLGRYYGYTF. The CDR3, as DNA: TGTGCCAGCAGCCAAGGGCTAGGCAGATACTATGGCTACACCTTC.

The CDR3 region is CSVPGQGISYEQYF. In nucleotides, the CDR3 is TGCAGCGTCCCGGGACAGGGGATCTCCTACGAGCAGTACTTC. The gene calls are TRBV29-1 and TRBJ2-7; 10 positions agree with TRBD1. This CDR3 is built from 14 residues. CDR1 is SQVTM and CDR2 is ANQGSEA in the germline V gene. Trimming at V came to 6 bases and at J to 0 bases, leaving 5 bases not matched to a gene.

The chain has TRBV5-6 and TRBJ1-2; D perhaps matches TRBD1 (5 bases). CDR1 SGHDT and CDR2 YYEEEE come from the germline V gene. V was shortened by 0 bases and J by 8 bases, with 11 bases between the two germline ends. The CDR3 loop spans 13 amino acids. The chain's CDR3 is CASSLEGAWGYTF. The CDR3 DNA sequence: TGTGCCAGCAGCTTGGAAGGGGCGTGGGGCTACACCTTC. The full variable domain, in which reference TRBV5-6 and TRBJ1-2 provide the parts outside the CDR3, is DAGVTQSPTHLIKTRGQQVTLRCSPKSGHDTVSWYQQALGQGPQFIFQYYEEEERQRGNFPDRFSGHQFPNYSSELNVNALLLGDSALYLCASSLEGAWGYTFGSGTRLTVV.

The chain couples TRBV19 to TRBJ1-1; 7 bases match TRBD1. The CDR3 totals 13 residues. The germline gives CDR1 LNHDA, CDR2 SQIVND (reference sequence). Trimming at V came to 7 bases and at J to 8 bases, leaving 10 bases not matched to a gene. CDR3 coding DNA: TGTGCCAGTAAGGGGGCGGGATCCAGCGAAGCTTTCTTT. Its protein product is CASKGAGSSEAFF.

This chain connects TRBV3-1 (or the pseudogene TRBV3-2) to TRBJ1-1; TRBD1 aligns across 10 bases. The CDR3 runs 15 residues. Looked up from germline, CDR1 is LGHDT and CDR2 is YNNKEL (reference sequence). V lost 5 bases and J lost 4; bases outside the gene matches: 7. The CDR3 DNA follows: TGTGCCAGCAGCTTCGTACGGACAGGGGGCACTGAAGCTTTCTTT. Amino acid sequence: CASSFVRTGGTEAFF.

V and J are TRBV28 and TRBJ1-3; perhaps TRBD1 as D (6 bases). The CDR3 spans 17 residues. Trimming removed 3 bases at V and 0 bases at J, with 15 bases between. Germline CDR1 and CDR2: MDHEN and SYDVKM. The CDR3 DNA follows: TGTGCCAGCAGTTTTGGGGGGCGGGAGATCTCTGGAAACACCATATATTTT. Translated, it gives CASSFGGREISGNTIYF.

V and J are TRBV7-2 and TRBJ2-1; 7 bases map to TRBD1. Germline V CDR1 and CDR2: SGHTA, FQGNSA. The CDR3 runs 15 residues. Trimming at V came to 3 bases and at J to 4 bases, leaving 6 bases not matched to a gene. CDR3 sequence (DNA): TGTGCCAGCAGCTTTGACAGGGCCACATACAATGAGCAGTTCTTC. It is translated as CASSFDRATYNEQFF.